Shown below are 8 T cell receptor beta chains from a single sample sequenced in a study of cytomegalovirus exposure and HLA in healthy donors. With 60 Vbeta and 13 Jbeta primers, the PCR was carried out. Sequencing used immunoSEQ multiplex PCR; TCRdb keeps in-frame clones, though not all of them. The table includes about 160,000 clones, around 78% detected once. Sequencing input: PBMCs. All receptors come from a woman aged 40 to 50 in good health and CMV-seronegative.

The chain combines TRBV6-5 with TRBJ2-3; D possibly corresponds to TRBD2 (6 bases). The CDR3 length is 14 residues. Per germline, CDR1 MNHEY and CDR2 SVGAGI. V lost 6 bases and J lost 2, with 12 bases in between. The CDR3 is CASRRGGDTDTQYF. The CDR3 DNA sequence: TGTGCCAGCAGGCGGGGCGGGGACACAGATACGCAGTATTTT.

The chain is built from TRBV2 and TRBJ2-3; D may be TRBD1 (5 bases). Trimming left V 7 bases short and J 2 bases short, with 10 bases between. Germline lookup yields CDR1 SNHLY and CDR2 FYNNEI. There are 13 residues in the CDR3. In nucleotides, the CDR3 is TGTGCCAGCATCAGGGAAACCACAGATACGCAGTATTTT. It codes for CASIRETTDTQYF.

The rearrangement links TRBV19 to TRBJ2-1; 12 nucleotides match TRBD2. Germline V CDR1 and CDR2: LNHDA, SQIVND (reference sequence). V dropped 1 base and J dropped 4; count of bases not matched to a gene: 2. The CDR3 is 16 residues long. The CDR3 sequence is CASSIATSGGYNEQFF. CDR3 DNA: TGTGCCAGTAGTATAGCCACTAGCGGGGGGTACAATGAGCAGTTCTTC.

V gene TRBV4-1 combines with J gene TRBJ1-5; D perhaps matches TRBD1 (5 bases). Between the trimmed V and J ends, which lost 4 bases and 2 bases, there was a span of 15 bases. Germline-derived CDR1 and CDR2 are MGHRA and YSYEKL. This CDR3 is built from 16 residues. CDR3 DNA sequence: TGCGCCAGCAGCCCTTCACAGGCCTTCGGCAATCAGCCCCAGCATTTT. Its translation: CASSPSQAFGNQPQHF.

The CDR3 coding sequence is TGTGCCAGCAGTTTAGGGCAGTTTAACGAGCAGTACTTC. Translated, it gives CASSLGQFNEQYF. This chain links TRBV27 with TRBJ2-7; D not resolved. Trimming left V 2 bases short and J 5 bases short, with 10 bases between. Germline CDR1 MNHEY, CDR2 SMNVEV (reference sequence). The CDR3 runs to 13 residues.

This clone was found once. The genes are TRBV2 and TRBJ1-3; the match to TRBD1 covers 7 bases. The CDR3 is made up of 16 amino acids. Looked up from germline, CDR1 is SNHLY and CDR2 is FYNNEI. V lost 5 bases to trimming and J lost 1 base; unmatched junction nucleotides: 8. The CDR3 nucleotides are TGTGCCAGCAGTCGGGACCAGACAGGGTCTGGAAACACCATATATTTT. This codes for CASSRDQTGSGNTIYF.

The chain has TRBV5-6 and TRBJ1-2, with a tentative D call TRBD1 (5 bases). V shed 6 bases and J shed 4 bases, with 19 bases lying between them. Germline CDR1 reads SGHDT; CDR2 reads YYEEEE. The CDR3 extends over 15 amino acids. This CDR3 reads CASTYLPGGGYGYTF. The DNA for the CDR3 is TGTGCCAGCACCTACCTTCCCGGCGGGGGCTATGGCTACACCTTC.

CDR3 residues: CASSIASRGLDSPLHF. CDR3 nucleotide sequence: TGTGCCAGTAGTATAGCTTCGCGGGGCTTAGATTCACCCCTCCACTTT. This rearrangement joins TRBV19 to TRBJ1-6; a weak D match, TRBD1 (5 bases). The CDR3 totals 16 residues. The germline CDR1 and CDR2 sequences are LNHDA and SQIVND (reference sequence). Trimming stripped 1 base from V and 8 bases from J, with 15 bases between.